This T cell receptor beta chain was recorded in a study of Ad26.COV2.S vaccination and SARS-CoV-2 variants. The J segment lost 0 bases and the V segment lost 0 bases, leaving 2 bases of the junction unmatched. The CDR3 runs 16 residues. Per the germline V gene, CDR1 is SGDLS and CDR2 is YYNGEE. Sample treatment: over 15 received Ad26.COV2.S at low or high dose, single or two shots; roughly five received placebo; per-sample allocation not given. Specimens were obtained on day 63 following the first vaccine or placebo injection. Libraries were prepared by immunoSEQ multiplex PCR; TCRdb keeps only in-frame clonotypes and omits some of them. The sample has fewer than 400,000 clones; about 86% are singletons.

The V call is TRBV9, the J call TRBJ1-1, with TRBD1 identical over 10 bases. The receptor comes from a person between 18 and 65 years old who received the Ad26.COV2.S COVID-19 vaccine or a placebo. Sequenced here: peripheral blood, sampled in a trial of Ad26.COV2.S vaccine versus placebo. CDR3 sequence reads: CASSVGGQGMNTEAFF. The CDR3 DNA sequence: TGTGCCAGCAGCGTAGGGGGACAGGGGATGAACACTGAAGCTTTCTTT.